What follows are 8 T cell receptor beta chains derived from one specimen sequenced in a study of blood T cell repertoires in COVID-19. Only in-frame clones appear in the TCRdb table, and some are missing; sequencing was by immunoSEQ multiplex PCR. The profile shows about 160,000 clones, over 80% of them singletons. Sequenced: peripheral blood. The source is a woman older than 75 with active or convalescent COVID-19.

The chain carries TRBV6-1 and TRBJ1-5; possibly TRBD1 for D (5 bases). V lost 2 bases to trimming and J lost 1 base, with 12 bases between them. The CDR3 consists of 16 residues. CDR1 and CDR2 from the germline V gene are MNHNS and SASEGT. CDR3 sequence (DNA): TGTGCCAGCAGTGAACAGGGCTACCTCAGCAATCAGCCCCAGCATTTT. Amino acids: CASSEQGYLSNQPQHF.

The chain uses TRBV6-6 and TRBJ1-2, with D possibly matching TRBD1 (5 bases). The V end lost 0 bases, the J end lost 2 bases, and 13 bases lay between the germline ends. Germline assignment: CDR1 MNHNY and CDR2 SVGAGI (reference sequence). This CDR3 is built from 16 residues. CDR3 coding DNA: TGTGCCAGCAGTTACTCAGAGGCAGGGTGGAACTATGGCTACACCTTC. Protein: CASSYSEAGWNYGYTF.

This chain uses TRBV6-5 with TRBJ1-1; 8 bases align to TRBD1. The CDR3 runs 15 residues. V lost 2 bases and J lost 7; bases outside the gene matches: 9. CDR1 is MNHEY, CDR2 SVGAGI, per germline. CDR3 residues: CASSYLPGQGREAFF. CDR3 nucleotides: TGTGCCAGCAGTTACCTTCCCGGACAGGGTCGTGAAGCTTTCTTT.

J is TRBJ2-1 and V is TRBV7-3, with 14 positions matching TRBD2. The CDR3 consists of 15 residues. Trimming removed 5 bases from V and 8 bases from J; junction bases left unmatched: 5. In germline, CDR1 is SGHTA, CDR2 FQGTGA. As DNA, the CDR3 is TGTGCCAGCAGCCAGAGGACTAGCGGGGGGTATGAGCAGTTCTTC. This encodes CASSQRTSGGYEQFF.

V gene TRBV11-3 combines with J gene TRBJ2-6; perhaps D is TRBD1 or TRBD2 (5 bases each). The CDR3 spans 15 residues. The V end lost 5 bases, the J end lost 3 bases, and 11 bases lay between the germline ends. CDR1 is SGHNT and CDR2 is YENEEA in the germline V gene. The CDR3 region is CASSLAGYGANVLTF. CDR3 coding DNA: TGTGCCAGCAGCCTAGCAGGGTATGGGGCCAACGTCCTGACTTTC. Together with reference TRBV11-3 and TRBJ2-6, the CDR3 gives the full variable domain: EAGVVQSPRYKIIEKKQPVAFWCNPISGHNTLYWYLQNLGQGPELLIRYENEEAVDDSQLPKDRFSAERLKGVDSTLKIQPAELGDSAVYLCASSLAGYGANVLTFGAGSRLTVL.

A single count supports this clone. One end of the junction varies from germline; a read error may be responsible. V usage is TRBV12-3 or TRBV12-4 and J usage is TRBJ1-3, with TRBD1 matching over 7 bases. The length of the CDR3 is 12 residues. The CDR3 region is CASSRGTAKSNF. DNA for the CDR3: TGTGCCAGCAGCCGGGGGACAGCTAAAAGCAATTTT.

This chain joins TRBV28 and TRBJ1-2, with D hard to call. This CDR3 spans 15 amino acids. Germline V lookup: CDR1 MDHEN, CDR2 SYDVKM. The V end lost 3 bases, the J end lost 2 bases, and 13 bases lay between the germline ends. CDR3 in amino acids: CASSLGSTLNYGYTF. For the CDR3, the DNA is TGTGCCAGCAGTTTGGGCAGTACTTTAAACTATGGCTACACCTTC.

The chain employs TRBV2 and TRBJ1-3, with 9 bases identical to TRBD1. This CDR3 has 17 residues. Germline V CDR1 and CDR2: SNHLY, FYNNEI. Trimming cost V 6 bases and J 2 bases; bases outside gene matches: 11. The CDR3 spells CASSLLPGQGTGNTIYF. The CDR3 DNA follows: TGTGCCAGCAGCCTTCTACCGGGACAGGGTACTGGAAACACCATATATTTT.